This TCR beta chain emerged from a study of blood T cell repertoires in COVID-19. Study-level information: Acute and convalescent COVID-19 samples came from the United States, Italy and Spain.

In the original processing: Amplifying reference gene primers gave estimates of nucleated cell counts. This table comes from immunoSEQ multiplex PCR, and its TCRdb copy is limited to in-frame clones, with some not included. The D gene and trimming were derived from the DNA, and the V and J assignments and clone size from that table. The sample has roughly 91,000 clones; less than 90% are singletons. V lost 3 bases, J lost 6 bases, and 8 bases lay in between. Germline assignment: CDR1 SGHNT and CDR2 YENEEA. The CDR3 sequence is 13 residues long. The chain is built from TRBV11-3 and TRBJ2-2; a possible D gene is TRBD1 (6 bases). This clonotype was obtained from a man between 65 and 79 years old with active or convalescent COVID-19. The material sequenced was peripheral blood. The CDR3 loop is CASSFRGAGELFF. CDR3 nucleotides: TGTGCCAGCAGCTTCAGGGGTGCCGGGGAGCTGTTTTTT.